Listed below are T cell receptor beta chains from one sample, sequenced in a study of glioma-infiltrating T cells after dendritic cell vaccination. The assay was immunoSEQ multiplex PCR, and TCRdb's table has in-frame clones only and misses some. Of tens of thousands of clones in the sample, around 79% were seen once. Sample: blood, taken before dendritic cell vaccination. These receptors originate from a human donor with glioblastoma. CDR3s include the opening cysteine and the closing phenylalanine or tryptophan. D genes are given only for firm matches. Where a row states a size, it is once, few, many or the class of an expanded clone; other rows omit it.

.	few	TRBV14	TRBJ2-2	TGTGCCAGCAGCCAAGATATCCCTAGTTATAGCGGGGAGCTGTTTTTT	CASSQDIPSYSGELFF
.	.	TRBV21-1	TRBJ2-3	TGTGCCAGCAGCACTTGGACTAGCGGGAGTCAGCGAGATACGCAGTATTTT	CASSTWTSGSQRDTQYF
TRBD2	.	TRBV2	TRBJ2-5	TGTGCCAGCACCGGTGGGCTAGCGGGGGCAGAGACCCAGTACTTC	CASTGGLAGAETQYF
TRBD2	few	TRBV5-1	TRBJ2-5	TGCGCCAGCAGCTGGACTAGCGGGAGTACGGGGGAGACCCAGTACTTC	CASSWTSGSTGETQYF
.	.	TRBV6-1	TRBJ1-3	TGTGCCAGCAGTGGTAAGACTGCCGACTCTGGAAACACCATATATTTT	CASSGKTADSGNTIYF
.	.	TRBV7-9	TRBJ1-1	TGTGCCAGCAGCTTCGTGAACACTGAAGCTTTCTTT	CASSFVNTEAFF
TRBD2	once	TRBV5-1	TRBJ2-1	TGCGCCAGCAGCTTGGCCCCTAGCGGCTCCTACAATGAGCAGTTCTTC	CASSLAPSGSYNEQFF
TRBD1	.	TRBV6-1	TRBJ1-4	TGTGCCAGCAGTCCGAGGACAGGGAATAATGAAAAACTGTTTTTT	CASSPRTGNNEKLFF
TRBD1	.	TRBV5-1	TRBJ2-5	TGCGCCAGCGCCCGGACAGGGGACCAAGAGACCCAGTACTTC	CASARTGDQETQYF
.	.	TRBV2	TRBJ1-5	TGTGCCAGCAGCTCCGACAGGTTAAGCAATCAGCCCCAGCATTTT	CASSSDRLSNQPQHF
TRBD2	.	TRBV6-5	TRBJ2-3	TGTGCCAGCAGTTACACCGGGACTAGCGGGAGTTTGACGCAGTATTTT	CASSYTGTSGSLTQYF
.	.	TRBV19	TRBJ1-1	TGTGCCAGTAGTTTGCAGGGGAACACTGAAGCTTTCTTT	CASSLQGNTEAFF
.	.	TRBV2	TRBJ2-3	TGTGCCAGCAGTGAAAGCAGGGTGACAGATACGCAGTATTTT	CASSESRVTDTQYF
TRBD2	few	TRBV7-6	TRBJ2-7	TGTGCCAGCAGCTACCTAACGGGGGGCGAGCAGTACTTC	CASSYLTGGEQYF
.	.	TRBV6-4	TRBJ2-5	TGTGCCAGCAGTGACTCTGGCGAGACCCAGTACTTC	CASSDSGETQYF
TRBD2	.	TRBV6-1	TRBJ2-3	TGTGCCAGCAGCCAGCGGGAGCCCCATACGCAGTATTTT	CASSQREPHTQYF
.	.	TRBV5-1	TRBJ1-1	TGCGCCAGCGGCCGAGGGGGAACGAACACTGAAGCTTTCTTT	CASGRGGTNTEAFF
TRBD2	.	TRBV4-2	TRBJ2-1	TGTGCCAGCAGCCAAGACCTTATAGCGGGGCCCTACAATGAGCAGTTCTTC	CASSQDLIAGPYNEQFF
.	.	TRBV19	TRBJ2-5	TGTGCCAGTAGTCCCATAACACAAGAGACCCAGTACTTC	CASSPITQETQYF
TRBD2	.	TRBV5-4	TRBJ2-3	TGTGCCAGCAGCTCCGGGACTAGCGGGAGATATACAGATACGCAGTATTTT	CASSSGTSGRYTDTQYF
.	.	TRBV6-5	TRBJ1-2	TGTGCCAGCAGTTATAGTCGGACAGCTAACTATGGCTACACCTTC	CASSYSRTANYGYTF
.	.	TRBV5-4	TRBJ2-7	TGTGCCAGCAGCCTAGGAGGCAGGTCCTACGAGCAGTACTTC	CASSLGGRSYEQYF
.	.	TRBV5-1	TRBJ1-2	TGCGCCAGCAGCTCGACTGTCCTCCCTCGGGATGGCTACACCTTC	CASSSTVLPRDGYTF
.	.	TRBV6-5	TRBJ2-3	TGTGCCAGCCGCGGGGGCTCTTCTAGCACAGATACGCAGTATTTT	CASRGGSSSTDTQYF
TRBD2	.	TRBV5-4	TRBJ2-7	TGTGCCAGCAGAACTAGCGACTCCTACGAGCAGTACTTC	CASRTSDSYEQYF
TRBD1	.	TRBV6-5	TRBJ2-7	TGTGCCAGCAGTTACTCGGGACAGGGTGGGACCTACGAGCAGTACTTC	CASSYSGQGGTYEQYF
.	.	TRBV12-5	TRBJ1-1	TGTGCTAGCGGGGTCTTAATGAACACTGAAGCTTTCTTT	CASGVLMNTEAFF
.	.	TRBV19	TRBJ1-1	TGTGCCAGTAGTATTTTTCGGGGGGCTAGGGGCACTGAAGCTTTCTTT	CASSIFRGARGTEAFF
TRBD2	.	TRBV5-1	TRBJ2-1	TGCGCCAGCAGCTCGGGGGTGGGGGGGAGGATCGTTGTTGATGAGCAGTTCTTC	CASSSGVGGRIVVDEQFF
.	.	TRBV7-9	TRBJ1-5	TGTGCCAGCAGTCCGGGGGAGGGAAACCAGCCCCAGCATTTT	CASSPGEGNQPQHF
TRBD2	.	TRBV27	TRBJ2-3	TGTGCCAGCAGTTCCGGTCTAGCGGGCACAGATACGCAGTATTTT	CASSSGLAGTDTQYF
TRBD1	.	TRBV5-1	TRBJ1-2	TGCGCCAGCAGCCAGATGGGACAGGGGGCCTATGGCTACACCTTC	CASSQMGQGAYGYTF
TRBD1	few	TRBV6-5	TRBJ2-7	TGTGCCAGCAGTTACCGGGACAGGGGGTCCTACGAGCAGTACTTC	CASSYRDRGSYEQYF
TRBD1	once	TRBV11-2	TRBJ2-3	TGTGCCAGCAGCTTATACCTGGACAGGGTTAGCACAGATACGCAGTATTTT	CASSLYLDRVSTDTQYF
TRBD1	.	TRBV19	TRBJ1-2	TGTGCCAGTAGGCCCTCAGGGGGCCAACTCTATGGCTACACCTTC	CASRPSGGQLYGYTF
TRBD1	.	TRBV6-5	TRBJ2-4	TGTGCCAGCAGGTCACTGGGACAGGGGAAAAACATTCAGTACTTC	CASRSLGQGKNIQYF
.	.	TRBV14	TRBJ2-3	TGTGCCAGCAGCCAATCGAGAGATACGCAGTATTTT	CASSQSRDTQYF
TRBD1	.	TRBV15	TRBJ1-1	TGTGCCACCAGCAGAGATCAGGGGGCGATGAACACTGAAGCTTTCTTT	CATSRDQGAMNTEAFF
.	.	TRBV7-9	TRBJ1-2	TGTGCCAGCAGCTTAGTGTCAGTGAACTATGGCTACACCTTC	CASSLVSVNYGYTF
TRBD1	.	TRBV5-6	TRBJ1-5	TGTGCCAGCAGCAAGACGGACAGGGAGAATCAGCCCCAGCATTTT	CASSKTDRENQPQHF